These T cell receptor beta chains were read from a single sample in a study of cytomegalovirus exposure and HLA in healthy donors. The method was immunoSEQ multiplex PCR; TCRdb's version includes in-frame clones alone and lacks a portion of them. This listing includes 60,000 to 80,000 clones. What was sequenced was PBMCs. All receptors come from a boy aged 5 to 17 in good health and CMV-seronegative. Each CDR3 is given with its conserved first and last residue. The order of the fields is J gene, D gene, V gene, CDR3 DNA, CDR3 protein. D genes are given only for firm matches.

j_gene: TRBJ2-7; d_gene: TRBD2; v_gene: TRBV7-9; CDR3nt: TGTGCCAGCAGCTTAGGGGCTAGCGGGGTGTCCTACGAGCAGTACTTC; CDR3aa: CASSLGASGVSYEQYF
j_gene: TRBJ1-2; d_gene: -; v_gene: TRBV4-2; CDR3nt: TGTGCCAGCAGCCAACCGACAGCAGATAACTATGGCTACACCTTC; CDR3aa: CASSQPTADNYGYTF
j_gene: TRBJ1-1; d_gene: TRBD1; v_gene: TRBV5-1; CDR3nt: TGCGCCAGCAGCTACACCTATTCCGGGACAGATGAAGCTTTCTTT; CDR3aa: CASSYTYSGTDEAFF
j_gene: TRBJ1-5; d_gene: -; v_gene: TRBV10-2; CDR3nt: TGCGCCAGCAGTCAGGCCCCTCGGTTTCAGCCCCAGCATTTT; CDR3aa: CASSQAPRFQPQHF
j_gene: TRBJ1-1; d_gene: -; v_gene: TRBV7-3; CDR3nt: TGTGCCAGCAGCGCCGCGGGGAGGACTGAAGCTTTCTTT; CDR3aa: CASSAAGRTEAFF
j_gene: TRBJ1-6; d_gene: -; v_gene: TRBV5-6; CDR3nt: TGTGCCAGCAGCTTGGGGAGGGGCAGGAGCTCCTATAATTCACCCCTCCACTTT; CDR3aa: CASSLGRGRSSYNSPLHF
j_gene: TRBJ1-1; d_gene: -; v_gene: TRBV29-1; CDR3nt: TGCAGCGGATGGGGCGACCAGGAAGCTTTCTTT; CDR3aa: CSGWGDQEAFF
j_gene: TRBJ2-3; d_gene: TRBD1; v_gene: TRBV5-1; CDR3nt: TGCGCCAGCAGCCTCGGAGTACAGGGGGACCCAGATACGCAGTATTTT; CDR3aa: CASSLGVQGDPDTQYF
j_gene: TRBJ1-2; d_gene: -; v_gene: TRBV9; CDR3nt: TGTGCCAGCAGCCCTCACGGGCAGGGTGACGGCTACACCTTC; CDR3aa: CASSPHGQGDGYTF
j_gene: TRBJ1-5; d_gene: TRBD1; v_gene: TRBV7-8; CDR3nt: TGTGCCAGCAGCTTAGCATCAGGGGGGCAGCCCCAGCATTTT; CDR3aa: CASSLASGGQPQHF
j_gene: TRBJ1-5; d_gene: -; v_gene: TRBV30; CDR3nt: TGTGCCTGGAGTGTGGGGAGTAGCAATCAGCCCCAGCATTTT; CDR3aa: CAWSVGSSNQPQHF
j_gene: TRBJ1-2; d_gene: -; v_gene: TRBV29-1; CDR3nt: TGCAGCGCTATGCCGACAGGAGGAGACTATGGCTACACCTTC; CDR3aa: CSAMPTGGDYGYTF
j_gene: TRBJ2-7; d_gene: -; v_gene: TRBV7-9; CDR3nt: TGTGCCAGCATCCTGGGAACAGGATCCTACGAGCAGTACTTC; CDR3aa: CASILGTGSYEQYF
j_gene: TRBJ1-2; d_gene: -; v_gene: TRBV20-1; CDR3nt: TGCAGTGCTAGAGATGCGAGTGGCTACACCTTC; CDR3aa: CSARDASGYTF
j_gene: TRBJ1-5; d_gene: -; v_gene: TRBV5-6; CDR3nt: TGTGCCAGCAGCTTGGGGCAGAACAATCAGCCCCAGCATTTT; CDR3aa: CASSLGQNNQPQHF
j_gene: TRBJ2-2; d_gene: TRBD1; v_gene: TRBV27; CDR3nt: TGTGCCAGCAGTTCGACAGGGGGCTACACCGGGGAGCTGTTTTTT; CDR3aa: CASSSTGGYTGELFF
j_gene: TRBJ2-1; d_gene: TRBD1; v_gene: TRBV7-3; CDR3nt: TGTGCCAGCACCCCCGGACCGGGACAGGCCAATGAGCAGTTCTTC; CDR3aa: CASTPGPGQANEQFF
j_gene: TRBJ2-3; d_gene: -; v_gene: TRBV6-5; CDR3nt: TGTGCCAGCAGGACTAGGCTCGCAGATACGCAGTATTTT; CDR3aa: CASRTRLADTQYF
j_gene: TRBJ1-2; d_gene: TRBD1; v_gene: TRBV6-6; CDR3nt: TGTGCCAGCATGTACACGGGGACAGAAAACTATGGCTACACCTTC; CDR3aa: CASMYTGTENYGYTF
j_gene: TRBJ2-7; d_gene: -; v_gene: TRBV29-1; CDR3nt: TGCAGCGTGTCCGGGTTCTCCTACGAGCAGTACTTC; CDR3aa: CSVSGFSYEQYF
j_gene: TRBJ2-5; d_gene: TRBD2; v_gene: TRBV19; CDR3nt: TGTGCCAGTAGTATCGGCTCGGGGGGGGCCCCATTCTGGGAGACCCAGTACTTC; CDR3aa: CASSIGSGGAPFWETQYF
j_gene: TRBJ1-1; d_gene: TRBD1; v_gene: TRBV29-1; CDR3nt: TGCAGCGCCACCTCAGGACAGGGAGGAGACACTGAAGCTTTCTTT; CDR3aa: CSATSGQGGDTEAFF